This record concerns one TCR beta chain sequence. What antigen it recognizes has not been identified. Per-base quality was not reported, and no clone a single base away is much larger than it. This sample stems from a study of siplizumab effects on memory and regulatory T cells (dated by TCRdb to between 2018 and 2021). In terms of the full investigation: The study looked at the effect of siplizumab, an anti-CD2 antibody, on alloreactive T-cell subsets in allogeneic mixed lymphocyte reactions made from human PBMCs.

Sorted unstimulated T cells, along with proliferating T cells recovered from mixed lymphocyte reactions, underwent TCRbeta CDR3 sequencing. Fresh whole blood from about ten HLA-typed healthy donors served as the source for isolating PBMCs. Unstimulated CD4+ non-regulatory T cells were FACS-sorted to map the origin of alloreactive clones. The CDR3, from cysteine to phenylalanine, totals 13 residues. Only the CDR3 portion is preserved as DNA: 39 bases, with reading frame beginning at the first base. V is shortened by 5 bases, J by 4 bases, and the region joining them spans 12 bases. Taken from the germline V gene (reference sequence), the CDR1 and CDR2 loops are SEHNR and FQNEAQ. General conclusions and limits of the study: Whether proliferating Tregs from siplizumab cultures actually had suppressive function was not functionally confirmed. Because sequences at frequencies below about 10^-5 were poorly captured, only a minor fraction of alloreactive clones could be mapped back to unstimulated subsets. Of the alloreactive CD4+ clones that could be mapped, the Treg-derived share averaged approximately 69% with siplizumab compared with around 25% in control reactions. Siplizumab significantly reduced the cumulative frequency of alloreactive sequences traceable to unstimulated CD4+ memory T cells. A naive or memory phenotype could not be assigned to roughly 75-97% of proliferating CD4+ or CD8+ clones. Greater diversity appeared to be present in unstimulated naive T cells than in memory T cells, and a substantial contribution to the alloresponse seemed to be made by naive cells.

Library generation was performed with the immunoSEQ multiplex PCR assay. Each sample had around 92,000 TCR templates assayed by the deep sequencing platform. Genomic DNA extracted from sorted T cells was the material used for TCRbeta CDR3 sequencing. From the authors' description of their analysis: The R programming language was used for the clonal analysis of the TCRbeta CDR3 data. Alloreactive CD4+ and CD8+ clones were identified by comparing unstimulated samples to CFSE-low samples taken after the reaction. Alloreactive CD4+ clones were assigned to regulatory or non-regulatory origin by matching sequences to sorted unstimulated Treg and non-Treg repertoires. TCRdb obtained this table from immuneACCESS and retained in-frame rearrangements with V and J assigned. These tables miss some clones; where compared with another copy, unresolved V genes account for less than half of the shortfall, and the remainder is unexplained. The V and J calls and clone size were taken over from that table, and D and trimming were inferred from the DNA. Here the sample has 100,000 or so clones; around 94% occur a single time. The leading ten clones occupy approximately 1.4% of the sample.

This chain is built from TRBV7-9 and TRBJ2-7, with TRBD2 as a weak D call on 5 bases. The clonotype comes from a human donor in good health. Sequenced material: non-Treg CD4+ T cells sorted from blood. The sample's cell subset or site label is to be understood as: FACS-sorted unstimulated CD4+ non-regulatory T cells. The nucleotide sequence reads TGTGCCAGCAGCCCGGGGTCCGTGTACGAGCAGTACTTC. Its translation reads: CASSPGSVYEQYF.